This T cell receptor beta chain was observed in a study of vaccination and CD4 T cells after COVID-19. The wider study: Each control culture was treated with a CEFX pool, an HIV-1 Nef pool, or no peptide.

With respect to this clonotype: Its antigen remains unknown.

Sample treatment: roughly 11-day PBMC culture with coronavirus spike peptide pools or control peptides (ViraFEST assay). Before TCRs were sequenced, ViraFEST expanded antigen-specific T cells with peptide pools. J lost 3 bases, V lost 10 bases, and 6 bases had no gene match. Germline assignment: CDR1 ENHRY and CDR2 SYGVKD. The CDR3 length is 13 residues. Scientists ran DNA taken from cultured CD4+ T cells through the Oncomine TCR Beta short-read assay for sequencing. TCRdb reanalysed the PCR reads using MiXCR and keeps one entry per CDR3 protein. Of some 15,000 distinct CDR3 sequences detected, 25% to 35% appear once; the ten largest clones hold roughly a fifth.

The source of this sequence is a human donor with COVID-19. The chain links TRBV10-3 to TRBJ2-1, with 7 positions matching TRBD1. The sample comprised cultured CD4+ T cells from blood. The CDR3 DNA sequence: TGTGCCACCCAGGGGGAATACTACAATGAGCAGTTCTTC. Residues: CATQGEYYNEQFF.